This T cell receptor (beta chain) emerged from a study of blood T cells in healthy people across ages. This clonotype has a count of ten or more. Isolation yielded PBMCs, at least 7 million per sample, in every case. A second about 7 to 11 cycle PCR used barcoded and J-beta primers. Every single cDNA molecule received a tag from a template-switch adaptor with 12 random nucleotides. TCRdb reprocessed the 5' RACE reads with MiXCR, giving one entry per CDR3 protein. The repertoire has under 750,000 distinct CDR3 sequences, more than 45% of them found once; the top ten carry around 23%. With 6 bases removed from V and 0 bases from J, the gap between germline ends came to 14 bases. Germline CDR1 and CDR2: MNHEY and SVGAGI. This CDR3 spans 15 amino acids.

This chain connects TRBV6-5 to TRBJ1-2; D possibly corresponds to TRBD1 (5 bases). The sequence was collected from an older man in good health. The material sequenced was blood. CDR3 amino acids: CASSPLLQANYGYTF. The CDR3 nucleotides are TGTGCCAGCAGCCCCCTCTTACAGGCTAACTATGGCTACACCTTC.